The rows below give T cell receptor beta chains drawn from one sample of a study of cytomegalovirus exposure and HLA in healthy donors. This table comes from immunoSEQ multiplex PCR, and its TCRdb copy is limited to in-frame clones, with some not included. Among about 64,000 clones listed, about 85% were seen once. Sequenced: PBMCs. The receptor set was obtained from a female donor in good health and CMV-seronegative. The CDR3 runs from the conserved cysteine through the conserved F or W. A D gene is named only where the DNA matches it firmly.

v_call	j_call	d_call	cdr3_nt	cdr3_aa
TRBV21-1	TRBJ2-7	NA	TGTGCCAGCAGCAAAGAAGACAGCTCTACCTACGAGCAGTACTTC	CASSKEDSSTYEQYF
TRBV29-1	TRBJ2-1	TRBD1	TGCAGCGTCCGGGACAGGGGGCTTAATGAGCAGTTCTTC	CSVRDRGLNEQFF
TRBV7-3	TRBJ2-3	TRBD2	TGTGCCAGCAGCTTACACCTAGCGGCAGATACGCAGTATTTT	CASSLHLAADTQYF
TRBV7-2	TRBJ2-1	TRBD2	TGTGCCAGCAGCTTAGGGCTAGCGGTCTACAATGAGCAGTTCTTC	CASSLGLAVYNEQFF
TRBV6-1	TRBJ2-1	TRBD2	TGTGCCAGCAGCGCATGGACTAGCGGGAGCAATGAGCAGTTCTTC	CASSAWTSGSNEQFF
TRBV30	TRBJ2-5	NA	TGTGCCTGGAGTGTATTATCCTCTCAAGAGACCCAGTACTTC	CAWSVLSSQETQYF
TRBV6-4	TRBJ1-1	TRBD1	TGTGCCAGCCGAAGGGACAGCCTTAACACTGAAGCTTTCTTT	CASRRDSLNTEAFF
TRBV2	TRBJ1-1	NA	TGTGCCAGCAGTGACGGACAGATGAACACTGAAGCTTTCTTT	CASSDGQMNTEAFF
TRBV27	TRBJ2-1	NA	TGTGCCAGCAGTCAGGAGTGGGGGCCAGGAATGAATGAGCAGTTCTTC	CASSQEWGPGMNEQFF
TRBV2	TRBJ2-2	TRBD1	TGTGCCAGCAGGGAAGCAGGGGGCTCGAACACCGGGGAGCTGTTTTTT	CASREAGGSNTGELFF
TRBV11-2	TRBJ1-2	TRBD1	TGTGCCAGCAGCTTAGAAACAGGGGGCGTCTATGGCTACACCTTC	CASSLETGGVYGYTF
TRBV11-1	TRBJ2-7	NA	TGTGCCAGCAGTCTCGGCTCGGGAACCTACGAGCAGTACTTC	CASSLGSGTYEQYF
TRBV27	TRBJ2-7	NA	TGTGCCAGCAGACACCTCCTAACAGGGACCTACGAGCAGTACTTC	CASRHLLTGTYEQYF
TRBV6-5	TRBJ1-2	NA	TGTGCCAGCAGTTACTCGGGGGGGCGGGTTAACTATGGCTACACCTTC	CASSYSGGRVNYGYTF
TRBV13	TRBJ2-7	NA	TGTGCCAGCAGCCCTCCCCAGGGCCTGGATGAGCAGTACTTC	CASSPPQGLDEQYF
TRBV30	TRBJ1-6	NA	TGTGCCTGGAGTGGACAACGCAATTCACCCCTCCACTTT	CAWSGQRNSPLHF
TRBV7-9	TRBJ1-3	TRBD1	TGTTCCAGCAGCCAAACAGACAGGGGCCCGTTCTCCTACACCATATATTTT	CSSSQTDRGPFSYTIYF
TRBV9	TRBJ1-5	NA	TGTGCCAGCAGCAGGGAGGGGGAAAGCAATCAGCCCCAGCATTTT	CASSREGESNQPQHF
TRBV5-1	TRBJ2-1	TRBD2	TGCGCCAGCAGTTTAGGGACTAGCGGGGGGTCCGGCAATGAGCAGTTCTTC	CASSLGTSGGSGNEQFF
TRBV19	TRBJ1-2	TRBD1	TGTGCCAGTAGTCCTAGGACAGGGGGCCTCACTAACTATGGCTACACCTTC	CASSPRTGGLTNYGYTF
TRBV5-4	TRBJ1-3	NA	TGTGCCAGCAGCCCCACAGGGAGTGGAAACACCATATATTTT	CASSPTGSGNTIYF
TRBV19	TRBJ2-7	TRBD1	TGTGCCAGTAGTATTCTAAGTGGACAGGGGAACCACGAGCAGTACTTC	CASSILSGQGNHEQYF
TRBV19	TRBJ2-7	NA	TGTGCCAGTAGTAATCAGGACGGGGGACCCTACGAGCAGTACTTC	CASSNQDGGPYEQYF